Shown below are 18 T cell receptor beta chains from a single sample sequenced in a study of cytomegalovirus exposure and HLA in healthy donors. Amplification used 60 Vbeta primers and 13 Jbeta primers. Sequencing used immunoSEQ multiplex PCR; TCRdb keeps in-frame clones, though not all of them. The sample shows approximately 160,000 clones, approximately 81% of them seen only once. The sample comprised PBMCs. The receptor set was obtained from a woman aged 18-29 years in good health and CMV-seronegative.

The genes are TRBV5-6 and TRBJ1-5; D remains unclear. Trimming removed 7 bases at V and 4 bases at J, with 9 bases between. Per germline, CDR1 SGHDT and CDR2 YYEEEE. The CDR3 loop spans 12 amino acids. The CDR3 spells CASSTGNQPQHF. In DNA, the CDR3 is TGTGCCAGCTCGACGGGGAATCAGCCCCAGCATTTT. The full variable domain, in which reference TRBV5-6 and TRBJ1-5 provide the parts outside the CDR3, is DAGVTQSPTHLIKTRGQQVTLRCSPKSGHDTVSWYQQALGQGPQFIFQYYEEEERQRGNFPDRFSGHQFPNYSSELNVNALLLGDSALYLCASSTGNQPQHFGDGTRLSIL.

In regard to this clone: At one end the junction does not follow the germline gene, possibly because of a read error. The V gene is TRBV7-7, the J gene TRBJ2-2, with 10 bases identical to TRBD2. The CDR3 is made up of 18 amino acids. Germline V gene data show CDR1 as SSHAT and CDR2 as FNYEAQ (reference sequence). The CDR3, as DNA: TGTGCTAGCAGCTTAGCCCCTACTAGCGGGGAGTACACCGGGGAGCTGTTTTTT. This translates into CASSLAPTSGEYTGELFF.

This chain uses TRBV5-8 with TRBJ1-1, with D possibly matching TRBD1 (5 bases). V was pared by 4 bases and J by 4 bases, with 17 bases between. CDR1 SGHTS and CDR2 YDEGEE come from the germline V gene. This CDR3 has 15 residues. CDR3 in amino acids: CASSQLAGRPTEAFF. The CDR3 nucleotides read TGTGCCAGCAGCCAACTGGCGGGACGGCCCACTGAAGCTTTCTTT.

This chain connects TRBV27 to TRBJ2-2; 10 bases match TRBD2. The V gene end was trimmed by 2 bases and the J gene end by 4 bases; junction bases not matched to a gene: 1. The CDR3 is 15 amino acids. CDR1 and CDR2 (germline): MNHEY, SMNVEV (reference sequence). The CDR3 bases are TGTGCCAGCAGTTTACTAGCGGGAGCCACCGGGGAGCTGTTTTTT. Translated: CASSLLAGATGELFF.

V usage is TRBV5-6 and J usage is TRBJ2-2; D remains unclear. Trimming took 4 bases from V and 3 from J, leaving 10 bases between them. Looked up from germline, CDR1 is SGHDT and CDR2 is YYEEEE. This CDR3 has 14 residues. The CDR3 DNA is TGTGCCAGCAGCCCCGGTCGATACACCGGGGAGCTGTTTTTT. It encodes CASSPGRYTGELFF.

With respect to this clone: The same CDR3 arises from other DNA sequences in this sample as well. The chain is built from TRBV10-3 and TRBJ2-7, with a tentative D call TRBD2 (5 bases). CDR1 is ENHRY, CDR2 SYGVKD, per germline. This CDR3 contains 15 residues. The V gene lost 8 bases and the J gene lost 0 bases, with 17 bases spanning the gap. The CDR3 region is CAIRMTGIDSYEQYF. The CDR3 region has the DNA TGTGCCATCCGAATGACGGGGATAGACTCCTACGAGCAGTACTTC.

The V call is TRBV10-2, the J call TRBJ2-5, with unresolved D. Between the trimmed V and J ends, which lost 7 bases and 5 bases, there was a span of 17 bases. Germline CDR1 WSHSY, CDR2 SAAADI. This CDR3 region has 14 residues. The chain's CDR3 is CASTGPEGGETQYF. DNA for the CDR3: TGCGCCAGCACTGGGCCCGAAGGTGGGGAGACCCAGTACTTC.

V gene TRBV13 combines with J gene TRBJ2-3; the match to TRBD1 covers 8 bases. The CDR3 length is 16 residues. Germline assignment: CDR1 PRHDT and CDR2 FYEKMQ (reference sequence). J was trimmed by 4 bases and V by 4 bases; bases with no gene match: 10. In DNA, the CDR3 is TGTGCCAGCAGCTCCTCGGACAGGGACGGTGCAGATACGCAGTATTTT. This encodes CASSSSDRDGADTQYF.

This chain uses TRBV9 with TRBJ2-1; 9 positions match TRBD2. CDR1 is SGDLS and CDR2 is YYNGEE in the germline V gene. CDR3 length: 16 residues. V lost 0 bases, J lost 8 bases, and 9 bases stayed unmatched. The CDR3, as DNA: TGTGCCAGCAGCGTAGACCTTAGCGGGAGTGGCTATGAGCAGTTCTTC. Its protein product is CASSVDLSGSGYEQFF.

The V call is TRBV5-4, the J call TRBJ2-3; 12 bases line up with TRBD2. The trim removed 2 bases at V and 3 bases at J, leaving 4 bases unmatched. Germline V gene data show CDR1 as SGHNT and CDR2 as YYREEE (reference sequence). The CDR3 has 16 amino acids. This CDR3 reads CASSLAGTSGTDTQYF. CDR3 nucleotide sequence: TGTGCCAGCAGCTTAGCCGGGACTAGCGGGACAGATACGCAGTATTTT.

The rearrangement joins TRBV6-4 to TRBJ1-1; TRBD1 might be the D (6 bases). CDR3 length: 15 amino acids. Germline assignment: CDR1 MRHNA and CDR2 SNTAGT. The V and J ends lost 3 bases and 1 base respectively, with 12 bases between them. CDR3 nucleotides: TGTGCCAGCAGTGAGTCAGGGGAAGCGAACACTGAAGCTTTCTTT. As protein: CASSESGEANTEAFF.

This clone was observed a few times. This chain uses TRBV6-5 with TRBJ1-5; D remains unclear. Germline lookup yields CDR1 MNHEY and CDR2 SVGAGI. The CDR3 runs 15 residues. Trimming shortened V by 5 bases and J by 5 bases, and 16 bases separated the two germline ends. As DNA, the CDR3 is TGTGCCAGCAGTCCGACGGCGGGAGTTCATCAGCCCCAGCATTTT. Its protein product is CASSPTAGVHQPQHF.

This chain links TRBV4-1 with TRBJ2-4, with 7 bases that match TRBD2. Losses at the gene ends were 2 bases for V and 0 bases for J; bases not matched to a gene: 7. This CDR3 comprises 17 residues. Germline CDR1 MGHRA, CDR2 YSYEKL. The CDR3 nucleotides read TGCGCCAGCAGCCAACCCGGGAGGCCCATAGCCAAAAACATTCAGTACTTC. This encodes CASSQPGRPIAKNIQYF.

The V gene is TRBV6-1, the J gene TRBJ2-3, with 8 bases matching TRBD2. CDR3 length: 14 residues. Germline CDR1 and CDR2: MNHNS and SASEGT. Losses at the gene ends were 4 bases for V and 3 bases for J; bases not matched to a gene: 3. The CDR3 nucleotides are TGTGCCAGCAGTGTGGGCGGGAGGACAGATACGCAGTATTTT. Translated: CASSVGGRTDTQYF.

This clone was observed once. The chain joins TRBV28 to TRBJ2-5; 7 bases align to TRBD2. The end of the DNA aligns better with TRBJ2-7, so the J call may be wrong. The CDR3 is 13 residues long. Germline-derived CDR1 and CDR2 are MDHEN and SYDVKM. CDR3 nucleotides: TGTGCCAGCAAGGTCGGCGGGAGTGCCGAGCAGTACTTC. Amino acids: CASKVGGSAEQYF.

The chain joins TRBV6-4 to TRBJ2-7; no clear D. The CDR3 sequence is 16 residues long. V was trimmed by 0 bases and J by 4 bases, leaving 16 bases between them. Germline V gives CDR1 MRHNA, CDR2 SNTAGT. DNA for the CDR3: TGTGCCAGCAGTGACTCTGAAAGGAGACTCCCTTACGAGCAGTACTTC. Its protein is CASSDSERRLPYEQYF.

The chain joins TRBV28 to TRBJ1-1; D is unresolved. The V end was cut by 9 bases, the J end by 1 base, with 12 bases between. The CDR3 consists of 13 residues. Germline V gives CDR1 MDHEN, CDR2 SYDVKM. In DNA, the CDR3 is TGTGCCAGTCCCCCCCCAGAGAACACTGAAGCTTTCTTT. As protein: CASPPPENTEAFF.

The chain carries TRBV30 and TRBJ1-5; D not resolved. CDR3 size: 13 residues. Germline-derived CDR1 and CDR2 are GTSNPN and SVGIG (reference sequence). V was clipped by 3 bases and J by 0 bases, with 6 bases between them. The CDR3 sequence: CAWSEDSNQPQHF. The CDR3 DNA sequence: TGTGCCTGGAGCGAGGATAGCAATCAGCCCCAGCATTTT.